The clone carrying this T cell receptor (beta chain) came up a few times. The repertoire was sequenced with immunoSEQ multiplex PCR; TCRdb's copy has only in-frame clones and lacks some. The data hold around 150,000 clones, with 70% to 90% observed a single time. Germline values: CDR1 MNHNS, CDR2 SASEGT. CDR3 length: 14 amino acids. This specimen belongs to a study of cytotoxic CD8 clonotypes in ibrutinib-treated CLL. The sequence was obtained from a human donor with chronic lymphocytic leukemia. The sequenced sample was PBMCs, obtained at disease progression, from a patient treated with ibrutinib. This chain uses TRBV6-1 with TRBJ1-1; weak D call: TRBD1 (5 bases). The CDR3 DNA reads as TGTTATAAAACATGGGGGGTCCTTGGGGGTGAAGCTTTCTTT. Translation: CYKTWGVLGGEAFF.